The T cell receptor beta chain under discussion was sequenced for a study of T cells in Graves' hyperthyroidism and ophthalmopathy. Findings of the study overall: Most expanded thyroid clonotypes above 0.001 recurred in blood.

From RNA transcripts, TCR beta CDR3 regions were amplified. A first-round RT-PCR of the TCR CDR3 used the HTBI primer set. TCRdb fed the multiplex PCR reads into MiXCR, producing one record per CDR3 protein. The table includes under 600,000 distinct CDR3 sequences, roughly 16% detected once. Ophthalmopathy patients had Clinical Activity Score at least 3, NOSPECS grade at least 4, duration under 3 months. This CDR3 has 15 residues. V was trimmed by 4 bases and J by 0 bases, leaving 14 bases between them. In germline, CDR1 is SGHRS, CDR2 YFSETQ. The sample holds many counts of this clonotype. What it recognizes is unknown.

This receptor was taken from a woman aged 40-49 years with Graves' ophthalmopathy. The sequenced sample consisted of blood. The rearrangement links TRBV5-1 to TRBJ2-7; D tentatively reads TRBD1 or TRBD2 (5 bases each). The CDR3 DNA reads TGCGCCAGCAGCCAGGATGAGGGGTCCTCCTACGAGCAGTACTTC. Its protein product is CASSQDEGSSYEQYF.